A single sample gave rise to the 21 T cell receptor beta chains below, sequenced in a study of CD8+ T cells in alopecia areata. Indicated treatment: oral pan-JAK inhibitor, 5-10 mg twice daily. Extracted from the samples, RNA was reverse transcribed into cDNA to serve as the sequencing template. The protocol was immunoSEQ multiplex PCR, while the TCRdb copy is restricted to in-frame clones and leaves out a portion. The sample consists of around 190,000 clones, approximately 61% of them appearing once. The sequences come from CD4+ T cells sorted from blood, collected at week 24, from a patient treated with tofacitinib. Receptors originate from a human donor with alopecia areata.

This clone was detected only a few times. The chain employs TRBV7-9 and TRBJ1-1; D possibly corresponds to TRBD1 (5 bases). This CDR3 contains 12 residues. Deletions cut 2 bases from V and 4 bases from J, with 5 bases between. Germline CDR1 is SEHNR and CDR2 is FQNEAQ (reference sequence). The CDR3 nucleotides read TGTGCCAGCAGCTTAAGGGGCACTGAAGCTTTCTTT. Its protein is CASSLRGTEAFF.

The V and J genes are TRBV15 and TRBJ1-6; D possibly corresponds to TRBD1 (5 bases). From germline, CDR1 is LNHNV and CDR2 YYDKDF (reference sequence). The germline V and J ends were trimmed by 4 bases and 5 bases, with 6 bases remaining between them. The length of the CDR3 is 13 residues. The CDR3 is CATSTGDNSPLHF. The CDR3, as DNA: TGTGCCACCAGCACGGGGGATAATTCACCCCTCCACTTT.

This clone is a singleton in its sample. The chain couples TRBV6-1 to TRBJ1-2; perhaps TRBD1 as D (5 bases). CDR3 length: 12 residues. In germline, CDR1 is MNHNS, CDR2 SASEGT. Trimming cost V 7 bases and J 6 bases, with 12 bases left between them. The CDR3 spells CASTDRGDGYTF. For the CDR3, the DNA is TGTGCCAGCACCGACCGAGGGGATGGCTACACCTTC.

This clone was picked up a small number of times. This chain uses TRBV7-3 with TRBJ2-7; possibly TRBD1 or TRBD2 for D (5 bases each). With 6 bases removed from V and 2 bases from J, the gap between germline ends came to 14 bases. CDR1 SGHTA and CDR2 FQGTGA come from the germline V gene. The CDR3 is 14 residues long. The CDR3 nucleotides are TGTGCCAGCAGTCTTAATTCGGGGCCCTACGAGCAGTACTTC. It translates to CASSLNSGPYEQYF. Variable domain in full (rest from reference TRBV7-3 and TRBJ2-7): GAGVSQTPSNKVTEKGKYVELRCDPISGHTALYWYRQSLGQGPEFLIYFQGTGAADDSGLPNDRFFAVRPEGSVSTLKIQRTERGDSAVYLCASSLNSGPYEQYFGPGTRLTVT.

The chain employs TRBV7-2 and TRBJ2-1, with 8 positions matching TRBD2. The CDR3 is made up of 15 amino acids. Trimming removed 2 bases from V and 4 bases from J; junction bases left unmatched: 4. The V gene's germline CDR1 is SGHTA and CDR2 FQGNSA. CDR3 residues: CASSLKAGGYNEQFF. The CDR3 nucleotides are TGTGCCAGCAGCTTAAAGGCGGGGGGATACAATGAGCAGTTCTTC.

The chain carries TRBV7-2 and TRBJ2-2, with D possibly TRBD1 on 6 matching bases. The CDR3 extends over 16 amino acids. Germline V gives CDR1 SGHTA, CDR2 FQGNSA. V lost 2 bases to trimming and J lost 0 bases, with 10 bases between them. The CDR3, as DNA: TGTGCCAGCAGCTTAACCCCAGGGGCGAACACCGGGGAGCTGTTTTTT. Translating gives CASSLTPGANTGELFF.

This clone appeared a few times. The chain recombines TRBV29-1 with TRBJ2-3; D possibly corresponds to TRBD2 (5 bases). This CDR3 has 14 residues. Trimming shortened V by 5 bases and J by 5 bases, and 17 bases separated the two germline ends. Germline loops: CDR1 SQVTM, CDR2 ANQGSEA. Here the CDR3 DNA reads TGCAGCGTTAGCTGGGGAGCCCCGGGAGATACGCAGTATTTT. Its translation is CSVSWGAPGDTQYF.

The gene calls are TRBV4-3 and TRBJ2-7, with 9 bases aligning to TRBD2. Germline V gives CDR1 LGHNA, CDR2 YSLEER. CDR3 length: 17 residues. J lost 4 bases, V lost 0 bases, and 10 bases had no gene match. CDR3 region: CASSQDLLAGSNYEQYF. DNA of the CDR3: TGCGCCAGCAGCCAAGATCTGCTAGCGGGGTCGAATTACGAGCAGTACTTC.

V and J are TRBV2 and TRBJ2-2; maybe TRBD1 (5 bases). Germline V gene data show CDR1 as SNHLY and CDR2 as FYNNEI. V lost 6 bases to trimming and J lost 2 bases, with 13 bases between them. The CDR3 runs 15 residues. The CDR3 DNA sequence: TGTGCCAGCAGGGGGTCAACAGGAAACACCGGGGAGCTGTTTTTT. Its protein is CASRGSTGNTGELFF. Drawing the rest from reference TRBV2 and TRBJ2-2, the complete variable domain is EPEVTQTPSHQVTQMGQEVILRCVPISNHLYFYWYRQILGQKVEFLVSFYNNEISEKSEIFDDQFSVERPDGSNFTLKIRSTKLEDSAMYFCASRGSTGNTGELFFGEGSRLTVL.

The chain has TRBV25-1 and TRBJ1-5; D gene unclear. From germline, CDR1 is MGHDK and CDR2 SYGVNS. CDR3 length: 14 residues. The V end lost 3 bases, the J end lost 0 bases, and 6 bases lay between the germline ends. The CDR3 spells CASSDLDSNQPQHF. The CDR3 DNA reads TGTGCCAGCAGTGACCTAGATAGCAATCAGCCCCAGCATTTT.

Only a few counts were recorded for this clone. This chain connects TRBV30 to TRBJ1-5; unclear D gene. From germline, CDR1 is GTSNPN and CDR2 SVGIG (reference sequence). The CDR3 totals 13 residues. The ends were cut back, 4 bases at V and 5 bases at J, with 12 bases in the middle. CDR3 DNA sequence: TGTGCCTGGAAAGGTAGGGATGATCAGCCCCAGCATTTT. Its protein product is CAWKGRDDQPQHF.

The chain has TRBV29-1 and TRBJ2-3; D may match TRBD1 or TRBD2 (5 bases each). The germline V gene encodes CDR1 SQVTM and CDR2 ANQGSEA. The CDR3 covers 14 residues. V was cut by 2 bases and J by 0 bases, with 9 bases left in between. The CDR3 DNA follows: TGCAGCGTTGAACGAGGGGAGAGCACAGATACGCAGTATTTT. Translating it yields CSVERGESTDTQYF.

The chain has TRBV7-2 and TRBJ2-1, with a weak D call TRBD1 (6 bases). Trimming pared 4 bases from V and 0 bases from J, leaving 10 bases between. The CDR3 contains 15 residues. Germline V gene sequence: CDR1 SGHTA, CDR2 FQGNSA. CDR3 protein: CASSSDSSSYNEQFF. The CDR3 DNA reads as TGTGCCAGCAGCTCGGACAGTAGCTCCTACAATGAGCAGTTCTTC. The full variable domain, with the rest looked up from reference TRBV7-2 and TRBJ2-1, is GAGVSQSPSNKVTEKGKDVELRCDPISGHTALYWYRQSLGQGLEFLIYFQGNSAPDKSGLPSDRFSAERTGGSVSTLTIQRTQQEDSAVYLCASSSDSSSYNEQFFGPGTRLTVL.

This clone was detected only a few times. The gene calls are TRBV7-2 and TRBJ2-1; 11 bases line up with TRBD2. This CDR3 has 16 amino acids. V was pared by 1 base and J by 7 bases, with 6 bases of the junction left unmatched. Per germline, CDR1 SGHTA and CDR2 FQGNSA. The CDR3 here is CASSLDSGGGPNEQFF. The CDR3 bases are TGTGCCAGCAGCTTAGATAGCGGGGGGGGACCAAATGAGCAGTTCTTC.

V gene TRBV30 combines with J gene TRBJ2-7; 8 bases agree with TRBD1. With V trimmed by 3 bases and J by 2 bases, 9 bases remained unmatched. The CDR3 extends over 15 amino acids. Germline-derived CDR1 and CDR2 are GTSNPN and SVGIG (reference sequence). The CDR3 DNA reads TGTGCCTGGAGCGCCATAGGGGGACAGGCCTACGAGCAGTACTTC. This encodes CAWSAIGGQAYEQYF.

This clone was counted a single time. The CDR3 sequence: CASSFGTRGMDIQYF. The CDR3 coding sequence is TGCGCCAGCAGCTTCGGGACCAGGGGTATGGACATTCAGTACTTC. V is TRBV5-1 and J is TRBJ2-4, with a possible D match to TRBD1 (6 bases). This CDR3 is 15 amino acids long. Germline CDR1 is SGHRS and CDR2 is YFSETQ. Trimming stripped 2 bases from V and 8 bases from J, with 17 bases between.

This clone showed up just a few times. V is TRBV10-3 and J is TRBJ2-3, with D perhaps TRBD1 (5 bases). The CDR3 is made up of 13 amino acids. Per germline, CDR1 ENHRY and CDR2 SYGVKD. The V gene lost 4 bases and the J gene lost 3 bases, with 8 bases spanning the gap. The CDR3 DNA sequence: TGTGCCATCAGTGCCAGGGAAACAGATACGCAGTATTTT. Protein sequence: CAISARETDTQYF.

The CDR3 loop is CASSIPTGILTGELFF. The CDR3 region has the DNA TGTGCCAGTAGTATCCCCACAGGGATCCTTACCGGGGAGCTGTTTTTT. V usage is TRBV19 and J usage is TRBJ2-2; perhaps TRBD1 as D (6 bases). V was trimmed by 3 bases and J by 5 bases, leaving 16 bases between them. The CDR3 is made up of 16 amino acids. Germline CDR1 reads LNHDA; CDR2 reads SQIVND (reference sequence). Using reference TRBV19 and TRBJ2-2 for the parts outside the CDR3, the full variable domain is DGGITQSPKYLFRKEGQNVTLSCEQNLNHDAMYWYRQDPGQGLRLIYYSQIVNDFQKGDIAEGYSVSREKKESFPLTVTSAQKNPTAFYLCASSIPTGILTGELFFGEGSRLTVL.

This chain's CDR3 is CASSQRGNNQPQHF. DNA for the CDR3: TGTGCCAGCAGCCAGAGGGGGAACAATCAGCCCCAGCATTTT. The rearrangement links TRBV5-6 to TRBJ1-5; D might be TRBD1 (6 bases). This CDR3 is 14 amino acids long. CDR1 and CDR2 (germline): SGHDT, YYEEEE. V was clipped by 4 bases and J by 3 bases, with 11 bases between them.

At least ten counts were recorded for this clone. J is TRBJ1-6 and V is TRBV7-9; no clear D. Trimming pared 5 bases from V and 7 bases from J, leaving 12 bases between. From germline, CDR1 is SEHNR and CDR2 FQNEAQ (reference sequence). The CDR3 is 14 amino acids. CDR3 nucleotides: TGTGCCAGCAGCCCACCGGCCCCGAATTCACCCCTCCACTTT. Residues: CASSPPAPNSPLHF.

Of note for this clone: The junction shows a germline mismatch at one end, possibly a read error. The V and J genes are TRBV6-1 and TRBJ1-1; a weak D match, TRBD1 (5 bases). The CDR3 totals 14 residues. Germline V gives CDR1 MNHNS, CDR2 SASEGT. As DNA, the CDR3 is TGTGCCAGCAGAGAAGGGGTTTGGGACACTGAAGCTTTCTTT. Translated: CASREGVWDTEAFF.